The text below deals with one T cell receptor beta chain. The target of this receptor is not known. No quality values exist for individual bases; no much larger clone is one base distant. V is pared back by 0 bases and J by 2 bases, with 6 bases lying between the germline termini. CDR1 is given as SGHNT and CDR2 as YYREEE, both from the germline V gene (reference sequence). From its cysteine to its phenylalanine, the CDR3 spans 13 amino acids. The sequence is cut down to CDR3 DNA, 39 bases in frame from base 1. This record belongs to a study of T cell responses to AZD1222 COVID-19 vaccine (dated by TCRdb to about 2021). For the study in its entirety: A total of 230 to 250 trial participants underwent TCR sequencing, of whom some 200 had received two doses of AZD1222 and approximately 26 had received two doses of the MenACWY control vaccine. Trial participants were enrolled by age into 18-55, 56-69 and 70-plus year subgroups, with around 150, 28 and 57 TCR-sequenced participants respectively. The investigation overall reported the following: The 56-69-year group was small, and its depth increase did not reach significance, likely because of low power. Reportedly, almost half of the unique spike-specific TCRs recognized epitopes lying outside the regions that are mutated in the B.1.351 and B.1.1.7 variants. Participants were mostly white British and included more females than males, and it was suggested by the authors that clonal diversity may have been underestimated. Conclusions about previously exposed vaccinees are limited because only five to seven AZD1222 recipients were SARS-CoV-2 seropositive at baseline. No day 14 peak-response samples were available, so repertoires were characterized only after the peak T cell response. After two AZD1222 doses, spike-specific TCR breadth and depth were significantly higher than at day 0 and than in MenACWY recipients. CD4 TCRs associated with the vaccine covered the entire spike protein, and the dominant responses were in regions 160-218 and 743-854.

Taken with the paper, the label for time point translates to: about 28 days (+/-7) after the second vaccine dose. The treatment or condition label corresponds to: meningococcal conjugate vaccine given as trial control. Vaccinee samples came from UK trials COV001 and COV002, including a single-blind randomized controlled phase 2/3 trial of AZD1222 (ChAdOx1 nCoV-19) in healthy adults. For TCRbeta chain sequencing, PBMC samples from trial participants were taken at day 0 and at day 28 after the second dose. The CDR3 regions of human TCRbeta chains were analyzed by immunosequencing. As for how the authors treated the data: Repertoire TCRs were checked for matches against a reference library of SARS-CoV-2-specific TCRs that had been generated using the MIRA antigen-specificity platform. Breadth was defined as the fraction of unique TCRs that were SARS-CoV-2-associated, and depth was defined as the fraction of total T cells that were SARS-CoV-2-associated. Using the MIRA data, each spike-specific TCR was assigned both to the spike region to which the TCR was reactive and to a CD4 or CD8 class. Log10-transformed breadth and depth values were compared by one-way ANOVA with Sidak's multiple comparisons tests. TCRdb took this table from immuneACCESS and kept in-frame rearrangements with V and J called. Such tables lack part of the clones; where checked against another copy, unresolved V genes explain under half of the gap, and the rest is unexplained. V and J calls and clone size come straight from that table; D and trimming were deduced from the DNA. Here the sample has roughly 70,000 clones; about 88% occur a single time. The top ten clonotypes cover around 4.9% of the sample.

This TCR came from an adult who received the MenACWY meningococcal vaccine as a control. This chain joins TRBV5-4 to TRBJ2-7; the D gene assignment is ambiguous. The sample was peripheral blood, taken 28 days after the second dose of the MenACWY control vaccine. The DNA is TGTGCCAGCAGCTTGGGGGGAACCTACGAGCAGTACTTC. It codes for CASSLGGTYEQYF. Supplemented by the reference TRBV5-4 and TRBJ2-7 proteins around the CDR3, the complete variable domain is ETGVTQSPTHLIKTRGQQVTLRCSSQSGHNTVSWYQQALGQGPQFIFQYYREEENGRGNFPPRFSGLQFPNYSSELNVNALELDDSALYLCASSLGGTYEQYFGPGTRLTVT.